These 20 T cell receptor beta chains were all obtained from the same sample, sequenced in a study of brain T cells in children with intractable seizures. Sequenced by immunoSEQ multiplex PCR; TCRdb stores in-frame clones only, minus some. The profile shows over 95,000 clones, around 94% of them singletons. The material sequenced was peripheral blood, taken at surgery. Receptors originate from a boy under two years old with hemimegalencephaly and intractable seizures.

The CDR3 spells CASSLGAGGETQYF. The CDR3 nucleotides read TGTGCCAGCAGCTTAGGAGCGGGAGGAGAGACCCAGTACTTC. The chain carries TRBV11-3 and TRBJ2-5, with 9 positions matching TRBD2. The ends lost 1 base at V and 4 bases at J; junction bases unmatched: 1. CDR1 and CDR2 from the germline V gene are SGHNT and YENEEA. The CDR3 is made up of 14 amino acids.

V usage is TRBV27 and J usage is TRBJ2-5; D gene ambiguous. The germline V gene has CDR1 MNHEY and CDR2 SMNVEV (reference sequence). The CDR3 has 13 amino acids. Trimming removed 0 bases from V and 5 bases from J, with 7 bases in between. The CDR3 loop is CASSLSGMETQYF. CDR3 nucleotides: TGTGCCAGCAGTTTATCAGGGATGGAGACCCAGTACTTC.

The chain couples TRBV19 to TRBJ1-3; 7 bases match TRBD1. With 7 bases clipped from V and 5 bases from J, the junction kept 11 bases outside the gene matches. Germline-derived CDR1 and CDR2 are LNHDA and SQIVND (reference sequence). The CDR3 extends over 15 amino acids. CDR3 DNA sequence: TGTGCCAGTACTCCCGAGGGGGCGCGAAGAAACACCATATATTTT. Amino acids: CASTPEGARRNTIYF.

A single count supports this clone. One junction end does not reproduce the germline sequence, and a read error may be involved. The chain couples TRBV7-9 to TRBJ2-7; TRBD1 matches 9 bases. Looked up from germline, CDR1 is SEHNR and CDR2 is FQNEAQ (reference sequence). The CDR3 sequence is 13 residues long. The CDR3 DNA is TGTGCCAGCAGCTTATCGGGACAGGGCGGTGCAGTGTTC. This sequence encodes CASSLSGQGGAVF.

The V and J genes are TRBV6-6 and TRBJ1-6; no clear D gene. With 0 bases removed from V and 3 bases from J, the gap between germline ends came to 0 bases. This CDR3 contains 13 residues. Per germline, CDR1 MNHNY and CDR2 SVGAGI (reference sequence). For the CDR3, the DNA is TGTGCCAGCAGTTACTCCTATAATTCACCCCTCCACTTT. It codes for CASSYSYNSPLHF.

The chain combines TRBV11-3 with TRBJ2-1; D remains ambiguous. Germline V gene data show CDR1 as SGHNT and CDR2 as YENEEA. The CDR3 consists of 15 residues. Trimming removed 1 base at V and 6 bases at J, with 13 bases between. The CDR3 protein is CASSLASWALNEQFF. The CDR3 coding sequence is TGTGCCAGCAGCTTAGCGTCTTGGGCTCTCAATGAGCAGTTCTTC.

Note on this clone: Germline is not matched at one junction end, which may reflect a read error. This chain uses TRBV5-3 with TRBJ1-5, with D possibly being TRBD1 (6 bases). TRBV5-3 qualifies as an ORF whose function is uncertain. This CDR3 is 19 amino acids long. The CDR3 sequence: CARSLGPSGGGASDQPQHF. CDR3 nucleotides: TGTGCCAGAAGCTTGGGACCTAGTGGAGGGGGGGCTAGCGATCAGCCCCAGCATTTT.

The rearrangement uses TRBV2 and TRBJ2-5; 7 bases agree with TRBD1. The CDR3 contains 12 residues. Trimming at V came to 9 bases and at J to 1 base, leaving 2 bases not matched to a gene. Looked up from germline, CDR1 is SNHLY and CDR2 is FYNNEI. For the CDR3, the DNA is TGTGCCAGTACAGGGGCCCAAGAGACCCAGTACTTC. Amino acids: CASTGAQETQYF.

The genes are TRBV11-2 and TRBJ2-3; 7 bases agree with TRBD2. Germline lookup yields CDR1 SGHAT and CDR2 FQNNGV. The CDR3 sequence is 14 residues long. Trimming took 5 bases from V and 4 from J; bases not matched to a gene: 6. CDR3 sequence: CASSPRLAADTQYF. The CDR3 DNA reads as TGTGCCAGCAGCCCCCGACTAGCTGCAGATACGCAGTATTTT.

The chain has TRBV6-5 and TRBJ1-2; possible D gene TRBD1, 6 bases. Trimming shortened V by 6 bases and J by 4 bases, and 12 bases separated the two germline ends. This CDR3 has 13 residues. The germline V gene has CDR1 MNHEY and CDR2 SVGAGI. CDR3 region: CASSLGGGYGYTF. The CDR3 DNA reads as TGTGCCAGCAGCCTTGGGGGCGGCTATGGCTACACCTTC.

This sequence joins TRBV4-3 and TRBJ2-1, with D possibly being TRBD2 (7 bases). This CDR3 comprises 13 residues. CDR1 is LGHNA, CDR2 YSLEER, per germline. The ends were cut back, 5 bases at V and 10 bases at J, with 15 bases in the middle. In nucleotides, the CDR3 is TGCGCCAGCAGCGAAGGGGGGGACCAAGAGCAGTTCTTC. It specifies CASSEGGDQEQFF.

The chain carries TRBV5-1 and TRBJ1-2, with unresolved D. The CDR3 sequence is 11 residues long. V lost 2 bases, J lost 8 bases, and 7 bases lay in between. Germline lookup yields CDR1 SGHRS and CDR2 YFSETQ. The chain's CDR3 is CASSFGRGYTF. CDR3 in DNA: TGCGCCAGCAGCTTCGGACGGGGCTACACCTTC.

The chain links TRBV2 to TRBJ2-1; unclear D gene. Germline V lookup: CDR1 SNHLY, CDR2 FYNNEI. V dropped 1 base and J dropped 9 bases, with 13 bases sitting between them. The CDR3 is 14 residues long. This chain's CDR3 is CASSEVPAYGEQFF. CDR3 DNA: TGTGCCAGCAGTGAAGTTCCCGCCTACGGTGAGCAGTTCTTC.

The chain joins TRBV28 to TRBJ1-4; D is possibly TRBD1 (5 bases). CDR1 MDHEN and CDR2 SYDVKM come from the germline V gene. There are 13 residues in the CDR3. Trimming took 4 bases from V and 7 from J, leaving 10 bases between them. The CDR3 DNA is TGTGCCAGCAGTTGGGGCAGGGCTGAAAAACTGTTTTTT. Protein product: CASSWGRAEKLFF.

The chain is built from TRBV5-5 and TRBJ2-7; 8 nucleotides align to TRBD2. CDR3 length: 20 residues. CDR1 SGHKS and CDR2 YYEKEE come from the germline V gene (reference sequence). V shed 3 bases and J 0 bases; nucleotides not matched to a gene: 20. The CDR3 nucleotides are TGTGCCAGCAGCTGGTACACCCTGAGTGGGAAGCGGGAGAGCTCCTACGAGCAGTACTTC. This translates into CASSWYTLSGKRESSYEQYF.

The chain links TRBV15 to TRBJ2-1; possible D gene TRBD1, 5 bases. Germline CDR1 reads LNHNV; CDR2 reads YYDKDF (reference sequence). The CDR3 consists of 13 residues. Trimming removed 3 bases at V and 4 bases at J, with 7 bases between. The CDR3 spells CATSSQGYNEQFF. CDR3 in DNA: TGTGCCACCAGCAGCCAGGGTTACAATGAGCAGTTCTTC.

The V call is TRBV9, the J call TRBJ1-3; a weak D match, TRBD1 (6 bases). V shed 3 bases and J shed 4 bases, with 11 bases lying between them. The CDR3 consists of 14 residues. Germline values: CDR1 SGDLS, CDR2 YYNGEE. CDR3 sequence reads: CASSDREFGNTIYF. DNA of the CDR3: TGTGCCAGCAGCGACAGGGAATTCGGAAACACCATATATTTT.

The chain joins TRBV10-3 to TRBJ2-1; TRBD2 is a possible D gene (5 bases). The CDR3 contains 16 residues. V lost 8 bases, J lost 3 bases, and 20 bases lay in between. The V gene's germline CDR1 is ENHRY and CDR2 SYGVKD. CDR3 coding DNA: TGTGCCATCGGGGAGAGAGCAGGCCAACTCTACAATGAGCAGTTCTTC. This codes for CAIGERAGQLYNEQFF.

The chain carries TRBV28 and TRBJ1-2; 11 bases line up with TRBD1. V lost 5 bases, J lost 4 bases, and 3 bases stayed unmatched. The CDR3 totals 14 residues. Germline CDR1 and CDR2: MDHEN and SYDVKM. DNA of the CDR3: TGTGCCAGCAGTCCAGGACAGGGGGCCTATGGCTACACCTTC. This codes for CASSPGQGAYGYTF.

This sequence joins TRBV4-1 and TRBJ1-2; D call uncertain. Between the trimmed V and J ends, which lost 0 bases and 4 bases, there was a span of 12 bases. This CDR3 is 15 amino acids long. The germline CDR1 and CDR2 sequences are MGHRA and YSYEKL. The CDR3 DNA reads TGCGCCAGCAGCCAAGACCCCGCAGCCACCTATGGCTACACCTTC. The encoded protein is CASSQDPAATYGYTF.